These 30 T cell receptor beta chains share one sample of origin, sequenced in a study of OX40 agonist ivuxolimab in advanced cancers. Sequencing used immunoSEQ multiplex PCR; TCRdb keeps in-frame clones, though not all of them. The table lists about 71,000 clones, 81% of them singletons. Sequenced material: CD4+ or CD8+ T cells sorted from blood, taken in a trial of the OX40 agonist ivuxolimab. The receptors here all came from an adult with an advanced solid tumor such as melanoma, head and neck, liver or kidney cancer.

This clone was picked up one time. This chain links TRBV5-6 with TRBJ2-5, with unresolved D. Trimming cost V 0 bases and J 3 bases, with 6 bases left between them. Germline V CDR1 and CDR2: SGHDT, YYEEEE. This CDR3 contains 13 residues. Here the CDR3 reads CASSLELKETQYF. CDR3 nucleotide sequence: TGTGCCAGCAGCTTGGAGCTTAAAGAGACCCAGTACTTC.

This chain joins TRBV27 and TRBJ1-1; 10 bases agree with TRBD1. This CDR3 comprises 17 residues. Germline loops: CDR1 MNHEY, CDR2 SMNVEV (reference sequence). V lost 6 bases and J lost 3; bases outside the gene matches: 13. The CDR3 spells CASRKRGDRGLDTEAFF. The CDR3 DNA sequence: TGTGCCAGCAGGAAGCGTGGGGACAGGGGATTGGACACTGAAGCTTTCTTT.

The V call is TRBV19, the J call TRBJ1-5; maybe TRBD1 (6 bases). The CDR3 runs to 17 residues. Germline CDR1 LNHDA, CDR2 SQIVND (reference sequence). V lost 3 bases and J lost 4, with 19 bases in between. DNA of the CDR3: TGTGCCAGTAGTATTGGAAGTGTGGGGGGCTGGAATCAGCCCCAGCATTTT. This codes for CASSIGSVGGWNQPQHF.

The chain employs TRBV19 and TRBJ1-1, with TRBD1 matching 8 bases. From germline, CDR1 is LNHDA and CDR2 SQIVND (reference sequence). V was pared by 4 bases and J by 4 bases, with 8 bases of the junction left unmatched. The CDR3 has 15 residues. CDR3 DNA sequence: TGTGCCAGTAGTAACAGGGGGACGGGGGGCACTGAAGCTTTCTTT. Translated, it gives CASSNRGTGGTEAFF.

This clone was detected once. The chain recombines TRBV7-2 with TRBJ2-7; 9 bases fit TRBD1. The CDR3 is made up of 16 amino acids. The junction had 7 bases not matched to a gene; V was cut back by 0 bases and J by 4 bases. Germline lookup yields CDR1 SGHTA and CDR2 FQGNSA. The CDR3 sequence: CASSLAITGGKYEQYF. The CDR3 nucleotides are TGTGCCAGCAGCTTAGCGATTACAGGGGGCAAATACGAGCAGTACTTC. The whole variable domain, remainder taken from reference TRBV7-2 and TRBJ2-7, is GAGVSQSPSNKVTEKGKDVELRCDPISGHTALYWYRQSLGQGLEFLIYFQGNSAPDKSGLPSDRFSAERTGGSVSTLTIQRTQQEDSAVYLCASSLAITGGKYEQYFGPGTRLTVT.

This clone was recorded once. This chain uses TRBV6-6 with TRBJ2-2; D unresolved. The CDR3 spans 12 residues. CDR1 is MNHNY, CDR2 SVGAGI, per germline (reference sequence). V shed 0 bases and J shed 6 bases, with 2 bases lying between them. The CDR3 DNA sequence: TGTGCCAGCAGTTACTCACCCGGGGAGCTGTTTTTT. Translated, it gives CASSYSPGELFF.

V is TRBV4-1 and J is TRBJ2-1; a possible D gene is TRBD2 (6 bases). Germline CDR1 and CDR2: MGHRA and YSYEKL. This CDR3 comprises 15 residues. Trimming took 5 bases from V and 7 from J, leaving 18 bases between them. DNA of the CDR3: TGCGCCAGCAGCTCAATGGAGGGTAGCATTAATGAGCAGTTCTTC. It codes for CASSSMEGSINEQFF.

This chain joins TRBV7-9 and TRBJ1-1, with D possibly being TRBD1 (5 bases). The CDR3 is 15 amino acids. Trimming removed 1 base at V and 5 bases at J, with 14 bases between. Germline loops: CDR1 SEHNR, CDR2 FQNEAQ (reference sequence). For the CDR3, the DNA is TGTGCCAGCAGCTTAGGGGGCGCGGTCGGTACTGAAGCTTTCTTT. This translates into CASSLGGAVGTEAFF.

Only a few counts were recorded for this clone. This chain links TRBV29-1 with TRBJ2-1, with no clear D. This CDR3 is built from 11 residues. V was shortened by 5 bases and J by 4 bases, with 6 bases between the two germline ends. The germline V gene has CDR1 SQVTM and CDR2 ANQGSEA. This CDR3 is CSVPTYNEQFF. The DNA for the CDR3 is TGCAGCGTTCCTACGTACAATGAGCAGTTCTTC.

In its sample, this clone was seen many times. V is TRBV5-1 and J is TRBJ1-1; 8 bases align to TRBD1. J was trimmed by 4 bases and V by 4 bases; bases with no gene match: 9. The CDR3 contains 15 residues. Germline CDR1 SGHRS, CDR2 YFSETQ. Written as DNA, the CDR3 is TGCGCCAGCAGCAACACTGGACAGGGAAGCACTGAAGCTTTCTTT. It encodes CASSNTGQGSTEAFF. The full variable domain, in which reference TRBV5-1 and TRBJ1-1 provide the parts outside the CDR3, is KAGVTQTPRYLIKTRGQQVTLSCSPISGHRSVSWYQQTPGQGLQFLFEYFSETQRNKGNFPGRFSGRQFSNSRSEMNVSTLELGDSALYLCASSNTGQGSTEAFFGQGTRLTVV.

The CDR3 DNA sequence: TGTGCCAGTTCAGATAGCTATGGCTACACCTTC. Its translation: CASSDSYGYTF. The J gene is TRBJ1-2, the V gene TRBV6-6; D is undetermined. Deletions cut 9 bases from V and 4 bases from J, with 9 bases between. Germline assignment: CDR1 MNHNY and CDR2 SVGAGI (reference sequence). The CDR3 has 11 residues.

The CDR3 spells CATSRDATNEKLFF. The CDR3 DNA is TGTGCCACCAGCAGAGACGCAACTAATGAAAAACTGTTTTTT. This chain uses TRBV15 with TRBJ1-4; D is unresolved. V was shortened by 0 bases and J by 0 bases, with 2 bases between the two germline ends. Germline CDR1 is LNHNV and CDR2 is YYDKDF (reference sequence). The CDR3 runs 14 residues.

V and J are TRBV27 and TRBJ1-5, with D hard to call. The ends were cut back, 3 bases at V and 3 bases at J, with 6 bases in the middle. The CDR3 is 13 amino acids. Per the germline V gene, CDR1 is MNHEY and CDR2 is SMNVEV (reference sequence). The CDR3: CASSFRFNQPQHF. The DNA of the CDR3 is TGTGCCAGCAGTTTCCGGTTCAATCAGCCCCAGCATTTT.

This chain uses TRBV6-5 with TRBJ2-3; perhaps TRBD1 as D (6 bases). CDR3 length equals 15 residues. Germline assignment: CDR1 MNHEY and CDR2 SVGAGI. Trimming took off 6 bases at V and 2 bases at J, with 15 bases between the two ends. As DNA, the CDR3 is TGTGCCAGCAGCCGCAGGGGAACTAACACAGATACGCAGTATTTT. As protein: CASSRRGTNTDTQYF.

V and J are TRBV30 and TRBJ2-7; 9 bases align to TRBD1. V lost 3 bases, J lost 4 bases, and 7 bases stayed unmatched. Germline lookup yields CDR1 GTSNPN and CDR2 SVGIG (reference sequence). There are 14 residues in the CDR3. CDR3 nucleotide sequence: TGTGCCTGGAGCCCGGGACAGGGCGTTTACGAGCAGTACTTC. Translating it yields CAWSPGQGVYEQYF. The variable domain in full, completed from reference TRBV30 and TRBJ2-7, reads SQTIHQWPATLVQPVGSPLSLECTVEGTSNPNLYWYRQAAGRGLQLLFYSVGIGQISSEVPQNLSASRPQDRQFILSSKKLLLSDSGFYLCAWSPGQGVYEQYFGPGTRLTVT.

The chain joins TRBV11-3 to TRBJ1-1, with D hard to call. Germline loops: CDR1 SGHNT, CDR2 YENEEA. The CDR3 runs 14 residues. V was pared by 0 bases and J by 10 bases, with 15 bases between. This CDR3 reads CASSLEQQLSGAFF. CDR3 coding DNA: TGTGCCAGCAGCTTAGAACAGCAACTGTCTGGAGCTTTCTTT.

This clone was seen just once. The chain couples TRBV10-3 to TRBJ1-2, with a tentative D call TRBD1 (5 bases). Trimming removed 8 bases from V and 4 bases from J, with 23 bases in between. CDR1 and CDR2 from the germline V gene are ENHRY and SYGVKD. The CDR3 extends over 16 amino acids. This chain's CDR3 is CAIYQSTGRGTYGYTF. The DNA of the CDR3 is TGTGCCATCTATCAGTCCACCGGACGGGGGACCTATGGCTACACCTTC.

This clone came up once. At one end the junction does not follow the germline gene, possibly because of a read error. The CDR3 reads CASRFDSTGTQYF. CDR3 sequence (DNA): TGTGCCAGCAGATTCGACTCGACAGGTACGCAGTATTTT. The rearrangement uses TRBV7-2 and TRBJ2-3; the D gene is possibly TRBD1 (6 bases). There are 13 residues in the CDR3. The germline CDR1 and CDR2 sequences are SGHTA and FQGNSA.

This clone was picked up a small number of times. The genes are TRBV11-2 and TRBJ1-4; tentatively, D is TRBD1 (5 bases). The CDR3 has 15 amino acids. V was clipped by 8 bases and J by 8 bases, with 21 bases between them. Germline CDR1 and CDR2: SGHAT and FQNNGV. CDR3 sequence reads: CASAFPYGAREKLFF. In nucleotides, the CDR3 is TGTGCCAGCGCTTTCCCCTACGGGGCTCGGGAAAAACTGTTTTTT.

The V call is TRBV19, the J call TRBJ1-1; D uncertain. V was trimmed by 7 bases and J by 0 bases, leaving 9 bases between them. This CDR3 spans 13 amino acids. Germline values: CDR1 LNHDA, CDR2 SQIVND (reference sequence). The CDR3 region is CASKEGMNTEAFF. The CDR3 DNA follows: TGTGCCAGTAAAGAGGGAATGAACACTGAAGCTTTCTTT. The complete variable domain, with remaining parts taken from reference TRBV19 and TRBJ1-1, reads DGGITQSPKYLFRKEGQNVTLSCEQNLNHDAMYWYRQDPGQGLRLIYYSQIVNDFQKGDIAEGYSVSREKKESFPLTVTSAQKNPTAFYLCASKEGMNTEAFFGQGTRLTVV.

DNA for the CDR3: TGTGCCAGCTCACCACCGGACAGGTACGGGGCCAACGTCCTGACTTTC. This gives the protein CASSPPDRYGANVLTF. The V and J genes are TRBV18 and TRBJ2-6; 7 nucleotides match TRBD1. The germline CDR1 and CDR2 sequences are KGHSH and LQKENI. This CDR3 is 16 amino acids long. Germline trimming cut 0 bases from V and 4 bases from J; bases unmatched to any gene: 3. Full variable domain (rest looked up from reference TRBV18 and TRBJ2-6): NAGVMQNPRHLVRRRGQEARLRCSPMKGHSHVYWYRQLPEEGLKFMVYLQKENIIDESGMPKERFSAEFPKEGPSILRIQQVVRGDSAAYFCASSPPDRYGANVLTFGAGSRLTVL.

The chain employs TRBV28 and TRBJ2-7; maybe TRBD2 (5 bases). CDR1 is MDHEN, CDR2 SYDVKM, per germline. V was pared by 5 bases and J by 6 bases, with 20 bases between. The CDR3 totals 15 residues. The CDR3 DNA is TGTGCCAGCAGTCCTAGGGAGCCCAATATTCTCGAGCAGTACTTC. Amino acid sequence: CASSPREPNILEQYF.

The gene calls are TRBV6-5 and TRBJ2-5; D ambiguous. Matching the DNA end better, TRBJ2-7 makes the J call doubtful. There are 14 residues in the CDR3. Germline lookup yields CDR1 MNHEY and CDR2 SVGAGI. The DNA for the CDR3 is TGTGCCAGCAGAAGAACAGCGTCCTCCTACGAGCAGTACTTC. This encodes CASRRTASSYEQYF.

V is TRBV6-5 and J is TRBJ1-2; D perhaps matches TRBD1 (5 bases). The germline CDR1 and CDR2 sequences are MNHEY and SVGAGI. The V end lost 0 bases, the J end lost 0 bases, and 11 bases lay between the germline ends. This CDR3 spans 16 amino acids. The CDR3 region has the DNA TGTGCCAGCAGTTACTCGGGCCACAGGACTAACTATGGCTACACCTTC. Translating it yields CASSYSGHRTNYGYTF.

This clone has more than one count but fewer than ten. As DNA, the CDR3 is TGTGCCAGCAGCTTAGAGGTAGGGAGTGGCAATCAGCCCCAGCATTTT. As protein: CASSLEVGSGNQPQHF. The V and J genes are TRBV7-2 and TRBJ1-5; no clear D gene. This CDR3 contains 16 residues. CDR1 SGHTA and CDR2 FQGNSA come from the germline V gene. Trimming removed 1 base at V and 2 bases at J, with 12 bases between.

The CDR3 loop is CSVQPGHWETQYF. The CDR3 nucleotides are TGCAGCGTTCAACCGGGCCATTGGGAGACCCAGTACTTC. This chain uses TRBV29-1 with TRBJ2-5, with D unclear. V dropped 5 bases and J dropped 5 bases, with 15 bases sitting between them. CDR1 and CDR2 from the germline V gene are SQVTM and ANQGSEA. The CDR3 has 13 amino acids.

The chain is built from TRBV5-6 and TRBJ2-1, with D possibly matching TRBD2 (5 bases). This CDR3 comprises 13 residues. Germline CDR1 SGHDT, CDR2 YYEEEE. With 0 bases removed from V and 9 bases from J, the gap between germline ends came to 10 bases. CDR3 nucleotide sequence: TGTGCCAGCAGCTTGGTTGAGGGTGGTGAGCAGTTCTTC. Protein product: CASSLVEGGEQFF.

The chain is built from TRBV9 and TRBJ2-1; 8 positions agree with TRBD2. From germline, CDR1 is SGDLS and CDR2 YYNGEE. The CDR3 runs to 15 residues. Losses at the gene ends were 5 bases for V and 4 bases for J; bases not matched to a gene: 8. The CDR3 DNA follows: TGTGCCAGCAGACCGAGAGCGGGGGAGTACAATGAGCAGTTCTTC. It yields the protein CASRPRAGEYNEQFF.

This chain links TRBV5-1 with TRBJ2-5, with D unclear. Trimming took 4 bases from V and 2 from J, leaving 12 bases between them. The germline V gene has CDR1 SGHRS and CDR2 YFSETQ. The CDR3 runs 14 residues. The CDR3 coding sequence is TGCGCCAGCAGCGAATCGATACTTCAAGAGACCCAGTACTTC. It translates to CASSESILQETQYF.

The sample holds a few counts of this clone. The chain employs TRBV5-1 and TRBJ1-1; D is uncertain. This CDR3 comprises 13 residues. With 1 base removed from V and 0 bases from J, the gap between germline ends came to 4 bases. The V gene's germline CDR1 is SGHRS and CDR2 YFSETQ. The CDR3 region is CASSLYMNTEAFF. The DNA for the CDR3 is TGCGCCAGCAGCTTGTACATGAACACTGAAGCTTTCTTT.